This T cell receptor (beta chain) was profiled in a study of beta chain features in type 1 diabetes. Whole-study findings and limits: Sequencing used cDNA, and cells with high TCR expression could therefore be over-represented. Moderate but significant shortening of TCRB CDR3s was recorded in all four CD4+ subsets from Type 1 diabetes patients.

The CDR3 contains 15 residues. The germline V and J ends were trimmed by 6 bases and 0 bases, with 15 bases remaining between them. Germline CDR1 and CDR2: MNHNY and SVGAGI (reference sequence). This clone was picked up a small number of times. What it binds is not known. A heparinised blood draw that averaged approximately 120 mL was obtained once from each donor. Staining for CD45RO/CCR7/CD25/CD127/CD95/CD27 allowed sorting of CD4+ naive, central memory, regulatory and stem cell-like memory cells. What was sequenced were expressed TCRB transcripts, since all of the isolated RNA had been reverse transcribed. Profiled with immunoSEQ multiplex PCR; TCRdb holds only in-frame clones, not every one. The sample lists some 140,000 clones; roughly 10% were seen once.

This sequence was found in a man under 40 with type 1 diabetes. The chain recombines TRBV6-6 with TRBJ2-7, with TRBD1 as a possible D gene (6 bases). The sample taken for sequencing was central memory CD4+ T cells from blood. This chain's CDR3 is CASRTQLDSSYEQYF. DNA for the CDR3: TGTGCCAGCAGGACCCAGTTGGACAGCTCCTACGAGCAGTACTTC.